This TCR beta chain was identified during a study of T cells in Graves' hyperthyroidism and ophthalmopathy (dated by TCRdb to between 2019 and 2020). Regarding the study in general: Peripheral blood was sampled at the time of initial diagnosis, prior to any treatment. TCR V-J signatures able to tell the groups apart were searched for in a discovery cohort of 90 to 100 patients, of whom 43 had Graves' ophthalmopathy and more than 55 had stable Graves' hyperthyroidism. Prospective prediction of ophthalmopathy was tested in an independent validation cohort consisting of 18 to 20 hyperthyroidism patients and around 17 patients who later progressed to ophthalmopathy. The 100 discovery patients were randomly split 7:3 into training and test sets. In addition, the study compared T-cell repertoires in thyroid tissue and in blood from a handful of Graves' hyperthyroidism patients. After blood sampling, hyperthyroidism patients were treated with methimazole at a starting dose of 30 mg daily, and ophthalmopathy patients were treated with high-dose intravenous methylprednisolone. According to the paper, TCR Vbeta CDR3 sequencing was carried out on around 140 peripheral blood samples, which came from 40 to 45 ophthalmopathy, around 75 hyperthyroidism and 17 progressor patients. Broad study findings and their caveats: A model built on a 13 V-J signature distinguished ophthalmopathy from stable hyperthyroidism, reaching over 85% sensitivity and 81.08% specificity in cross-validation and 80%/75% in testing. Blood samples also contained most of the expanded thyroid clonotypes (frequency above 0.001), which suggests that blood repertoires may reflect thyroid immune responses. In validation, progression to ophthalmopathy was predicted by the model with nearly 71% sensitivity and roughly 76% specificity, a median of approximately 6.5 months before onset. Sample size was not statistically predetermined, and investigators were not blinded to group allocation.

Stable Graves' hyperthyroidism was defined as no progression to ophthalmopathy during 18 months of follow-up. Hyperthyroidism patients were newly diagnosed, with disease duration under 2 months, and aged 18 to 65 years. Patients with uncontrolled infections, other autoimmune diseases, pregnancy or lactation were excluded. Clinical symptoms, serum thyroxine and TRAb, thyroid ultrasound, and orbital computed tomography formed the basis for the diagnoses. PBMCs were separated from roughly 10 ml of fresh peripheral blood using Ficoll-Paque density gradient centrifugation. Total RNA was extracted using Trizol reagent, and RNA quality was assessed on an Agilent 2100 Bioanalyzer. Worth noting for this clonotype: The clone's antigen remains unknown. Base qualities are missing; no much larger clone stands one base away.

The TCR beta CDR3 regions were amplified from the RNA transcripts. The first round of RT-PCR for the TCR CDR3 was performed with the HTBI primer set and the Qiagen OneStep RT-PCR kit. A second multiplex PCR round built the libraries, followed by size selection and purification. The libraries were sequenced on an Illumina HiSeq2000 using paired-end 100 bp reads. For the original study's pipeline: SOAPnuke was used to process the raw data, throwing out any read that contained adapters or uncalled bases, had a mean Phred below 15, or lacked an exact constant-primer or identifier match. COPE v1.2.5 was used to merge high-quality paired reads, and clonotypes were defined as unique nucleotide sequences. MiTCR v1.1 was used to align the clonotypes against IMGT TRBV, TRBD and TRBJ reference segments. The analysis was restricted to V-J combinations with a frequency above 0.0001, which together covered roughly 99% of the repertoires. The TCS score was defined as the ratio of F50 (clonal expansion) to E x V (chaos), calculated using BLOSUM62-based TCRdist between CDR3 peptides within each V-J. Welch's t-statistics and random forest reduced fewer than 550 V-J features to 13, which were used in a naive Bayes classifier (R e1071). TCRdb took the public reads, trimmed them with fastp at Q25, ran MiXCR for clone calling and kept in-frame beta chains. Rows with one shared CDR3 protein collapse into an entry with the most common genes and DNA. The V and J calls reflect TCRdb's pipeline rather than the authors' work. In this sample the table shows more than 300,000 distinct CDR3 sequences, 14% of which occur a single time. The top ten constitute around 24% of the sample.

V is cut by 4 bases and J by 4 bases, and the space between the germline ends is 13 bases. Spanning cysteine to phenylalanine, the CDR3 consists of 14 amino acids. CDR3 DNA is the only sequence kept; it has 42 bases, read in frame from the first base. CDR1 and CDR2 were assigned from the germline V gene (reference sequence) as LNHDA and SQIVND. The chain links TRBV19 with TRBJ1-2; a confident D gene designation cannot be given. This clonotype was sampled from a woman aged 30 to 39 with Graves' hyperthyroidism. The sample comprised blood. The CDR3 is CASSSGQRTYGYTF. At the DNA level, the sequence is TGTGCCAGTAGTAGTGGGCAACGGACCTATGGCTACACCTTC. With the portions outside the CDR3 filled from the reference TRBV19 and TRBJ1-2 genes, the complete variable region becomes DGGITQSPKYLFRKEGQNVTLSCEQNLNHDAMYWYRQDPGQGLRLIYYSQIVNDFQKGDIAEGYSVSREKKESFPLTVTSAQKNPTAFYLCASSSGQRTYGYTFGSGTRLTVV.